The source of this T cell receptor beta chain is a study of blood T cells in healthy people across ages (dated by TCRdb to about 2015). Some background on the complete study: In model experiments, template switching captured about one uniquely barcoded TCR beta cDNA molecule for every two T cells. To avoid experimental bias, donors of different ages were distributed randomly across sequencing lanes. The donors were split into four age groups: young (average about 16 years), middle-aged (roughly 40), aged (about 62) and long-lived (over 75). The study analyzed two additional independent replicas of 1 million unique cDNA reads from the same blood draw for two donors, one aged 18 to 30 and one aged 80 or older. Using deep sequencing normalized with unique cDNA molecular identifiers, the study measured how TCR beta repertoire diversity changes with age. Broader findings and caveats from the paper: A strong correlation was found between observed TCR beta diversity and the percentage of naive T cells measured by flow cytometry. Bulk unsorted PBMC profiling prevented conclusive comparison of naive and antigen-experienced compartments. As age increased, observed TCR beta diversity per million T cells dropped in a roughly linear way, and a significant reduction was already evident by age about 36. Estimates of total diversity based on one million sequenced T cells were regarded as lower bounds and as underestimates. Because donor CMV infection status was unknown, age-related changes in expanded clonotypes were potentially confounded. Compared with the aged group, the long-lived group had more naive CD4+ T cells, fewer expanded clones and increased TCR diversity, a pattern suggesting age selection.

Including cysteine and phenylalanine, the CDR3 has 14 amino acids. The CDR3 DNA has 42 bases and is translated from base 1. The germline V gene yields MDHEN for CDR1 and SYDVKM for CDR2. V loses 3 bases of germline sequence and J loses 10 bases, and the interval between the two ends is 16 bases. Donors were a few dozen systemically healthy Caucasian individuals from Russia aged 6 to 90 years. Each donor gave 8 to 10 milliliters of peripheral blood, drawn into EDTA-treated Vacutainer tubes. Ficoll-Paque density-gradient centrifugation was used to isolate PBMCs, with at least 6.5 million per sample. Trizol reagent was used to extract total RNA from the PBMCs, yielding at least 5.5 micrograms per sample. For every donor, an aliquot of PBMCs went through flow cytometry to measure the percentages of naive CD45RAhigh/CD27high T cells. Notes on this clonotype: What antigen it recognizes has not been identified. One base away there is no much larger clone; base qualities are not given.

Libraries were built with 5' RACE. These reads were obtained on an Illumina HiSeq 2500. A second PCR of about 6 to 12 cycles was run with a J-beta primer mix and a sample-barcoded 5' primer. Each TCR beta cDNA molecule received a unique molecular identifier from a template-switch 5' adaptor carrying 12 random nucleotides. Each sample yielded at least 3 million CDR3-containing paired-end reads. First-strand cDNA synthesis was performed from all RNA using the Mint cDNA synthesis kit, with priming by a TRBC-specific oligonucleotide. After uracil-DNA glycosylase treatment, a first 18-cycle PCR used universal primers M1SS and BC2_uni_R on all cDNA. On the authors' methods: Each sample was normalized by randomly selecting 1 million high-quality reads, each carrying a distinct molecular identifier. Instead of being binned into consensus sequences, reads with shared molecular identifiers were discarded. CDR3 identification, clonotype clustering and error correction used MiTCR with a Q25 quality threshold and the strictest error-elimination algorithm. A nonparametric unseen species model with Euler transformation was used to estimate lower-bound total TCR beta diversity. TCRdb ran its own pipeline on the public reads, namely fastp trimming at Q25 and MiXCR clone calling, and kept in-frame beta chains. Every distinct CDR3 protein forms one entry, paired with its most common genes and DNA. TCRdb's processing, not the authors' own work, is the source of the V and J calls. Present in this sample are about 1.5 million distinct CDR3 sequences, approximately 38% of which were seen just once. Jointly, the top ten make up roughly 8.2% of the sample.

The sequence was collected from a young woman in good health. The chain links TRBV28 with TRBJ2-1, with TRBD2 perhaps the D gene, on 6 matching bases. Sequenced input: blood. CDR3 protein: CASSLGGAHWEQFF. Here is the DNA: TGTGCCAGCAGTTTGGGGGGAGCCCACTGGGAGCAGTTCTTC.